This T cell receptor (beta chain) was captured by sequencing in a study of T cell responses to AZD1222 COVID-19 vaccine. Study-level points and caveats: Repertoire sampling happened only post peak T cell response. Spike-specific TCR breadth and depth went up after people got two AZD1222 doses.

About this clone: Its cognate antigen is unknown.

Per the germline V gene, CDR1 is SGHDN and CDR2 is FVKESK. This CDR3 is built from 13 residues. Trimming took off 1 base at V and 4 bases at J, with 7 bases between the two ends. Sequencing used immunoSEQ multiplex PCR; TCRdb keeps in-frame clones, though not all of them. Of around 140,000 clones listed, around 84% are singletons. This TCR was sampled from an adult in good health. This specimen consisted of peripheral blood, obtained on day 0 of AZD1222 vaccination. This chain connects TRBV14 to TRBJ1-1; no reliable D call. The CDR3 coding sequence is TGTGCCAGCAGCCAAGTTGGGAGCACTGAAGCTTTCTTT. Translation gives CASSQVGSTEAFF.